These 31 T cell receptor beta chains were sequenced from one sample in a study of cytomegalovirus exposure and HLA in healthy donors. It was with 60 Vbeta and 13 Jbeta primers that the PCR ran. Profiled with immunoSEQ multiplex PCR; TCRdb holds only in-frame clones, not every one. The sample has roughly 100,000 clones; approximately 83% are singletons. Material: PBMCs. These receptors were collected from a female donor in good health and CMV-seropositive.

The sample holds a few counts of this clone. V usage is TRBV9 and J usage is TRBJ1-4; D may be TRBD1 (5 bases). Germline loops: CDR1 SGDLS, CDR2 YYNGEE. The germline V and J ends were trimmed by 2 bases and 5 bases, with 7 bases remaining between them. The CDR3 spans 13 residues. The CDR3 DNA sequence: TGTGCCAGCAGCGTGGAGGGGAATGAAAAACTGTTTTTT. This translates into CASSVEGNEKLFF.

The J gene is TRBJ2-7, the V gene TRBV28, with 9 positions matching TRBD2. With 6 bases clipped from V and 6 bases from J, the junction kept 12 bases outside the gene matches. The CDR3 has 15 amino acids. Germline V gives CDR1 MDHEN, CDR2 SYDVKM. CDR3 sequence reads: CASSPTSREGCEQYF. Written as DNA, the CDR3 is TGTGCCAGCAGCCCCACCTCGCGGGAGGGCTGCGAGCAGTACTTC. Variable domain in full (rest from reference TRBV28 and TRBJ2-7): DVKVTQSSRYLVKRTGEKVFLECVQDMDHENMFWYRQDPGLGLRLIYFSYDVKMKEKGDIPEGYSVSREKKERFSLILESASTNQTSMYLCASSPTSREGCEQYFGPGTRLTVT.

The rearrangement joins TRBV5-1 to TRBJ2-3; D not certain. Between the trimmed V and J ends, which lost 0 bases and 0 bases, there was a span of 8 bases. Germline-derived CDR1 and CDR2 are SGHRS and YFSETQ. The CDR3 has 15 residues. As DNA, the CDR3 is TGCGCCAGCAGCTTGGCAGGTACTAGCACAGATACGCAGTATTTT. This sequence encodes CASSLAGTSTDTQYF. Full variable domain (missing parts from reference TRBV5-1 and TRBJ2-3): KAGVTQTPRYLIKTRGQQVTLSCSPISGHRSVSWYQQTPGQGLQFLFEYFSETQRNKGNFPGRFSGRQFSNSRSEMNVSTLELGDSALYLCASSLAGTSTDTQYFGPGTRLTVL.

Notes on this clone: One junction end disagrees with the germline gene, perhaps due to a read error. The genes are TRBV25-1 and TRBJ1-5; possible D gene TRBD1, 6 bases. CDR1 and CDR2 from the germline V gene are MGHDK and SYGVNS. The CDR3 is made up of 15 amino acids. The CDR3 nucleotides read TGTTCCAGCCCCCCGGATAGGGGGAGCAATCAGCCCCAGCATTTT. Its protein product is CSSPPDRGSNQPQHF.

This chain joins TRBV9 and TRBJ1-5; D is possibly TRBD1 (6 bases). Trimming took off 0 bases at V and 4 bases at J, with 14 bases between the two ends. Per germline, CDR1 SGDLS and CDR2 YYNGEE. This CDR3 spans 16 amino acids. The CDR3 DNA is TGTGCCAGCAGCGTAGCGTCGGGAGGGGGGAATCAGCCCCAGCATTTT. This translates into CASSVASGGGNQPQHF.

This chain joins TRBV11-2 and TRBJ1-1; 7 nucleotides line up with TRBD1. The germline CDR1 and CDR2 sequences are SGHAT and FQNNGV. The J segment lost 5 bases and the V segment lost 2 bases, leaving 8 bases of the junction unmatched. This CDR3 is built from 15 residues. The CDR3 DNA reads TGTGCCAGCAGCTTACTCGACAGGGTAAGAACTGAAGCTTTCTTT. This sequence encodes CASSLLDRVRTEAFF.

The rearrangement links TRBV4-1 to TRBJ2-1; D remains unclear. The V gene lost 4 bases and the J gene lost 7 bases, with 11 bases spanning the gap. Germline V lookup: CDR1 MGHRA, CDR2 YSYEKL. The length of the CDR3 is 13 residues. The CDR3 DNA sequence: TGCGCCAGCAGCCGGCCAGGTGGTAATGAGCAGTTCTTC. This encodes CASSRPGGNEQFF.

The rearrangement links TRBV29-1 to TRBJ1-1; no definite D call. Between the trimmed V and J ends, which lost 5 bases and 2 bases, there was a span of 6 bases. Germline values: CDR1 SQVTM, CDR2 ANQGSEA. The CDR3 is 11 amino acids. The CDR3 region is CSVRGNTEAFF. The CDR3, as DNA: TGCAGCGTTAGAGGAAACACTGAAGCTTTCTTT.

The chain carries TRBV4-1 and TRBJ2-3; 8 bases line up with TRBD2. The junction had 14 bases not matched to a gene; V was cut back by 2 bases and J by 4 bases. This CDR3 comprises 18 residues. The germline gives CDR1 MGHRA, CDR2 YSYEKL. CDR3 sequence: CASSQPPLGGRSADTQYF. Here the CDR3 DNA reads TGCGCCAGCAGCCAACCACCCCTCGGCGGGAGGAGCGCAGATACGCAGTATTTT.

The chain combines TRBV10-2 with TRBJ2-7; 9 positions agree with TRBD2. V lost 2 bases and J lost 5; bases outside the gene matches: 4. Looked up from germline, CDR1 is WSHSY and CDR2 is SAAADI. CDR3 length equals 14 residues. As DNA, the CDR3 is TGCGCCAGCAGTGAGGCGGGAGGGCCTAACGAGCAGTACTTC. This codes for CASSEAGGPNEQYF.

The CDR3, as DNA: TGTGCCAGCAGACTAGCGGCAAACACCGGGGAGCTGTTTTTT. Its protein is CASRLAANTGELFF. The rearrangement uses TRBV7-2 and TRBJ2-2; TRBD2 agrees at 8 bases. The length of the CDR3 is 14 residues. Trimming at V came to 6 bases and at J to 2 bases, leaving 2 bases not matched to a gene. Germline V gene sequence: CDR1 SGHTA, CDR2 FQGNSA.

J is TRBJ2-5 and V is TRBV2; the match to TRBD2 covers 8 bases. V trimming: 11 bases; J trimming: 5 bases; junction bases outside the gene matches: 10. This CDR3 is 13 amino acids long. Looked up from germline, CDR1 is SNHLY and CDR2 is FYNNEI. CDR3 protein: CAGQAGGEETQYF. The CDR3 DNA follows: TGTGCCGGGCAGGCGGGGGGCGAGGAGACCCAGTACTTC.

In DNA, the CDR3 is TGTGCCAGCAGCGCGACTAGCATGTCCTACAATGAGCAGTTCTTC. The encoded protein is CASSATSMSYNEQFF. The rearrangement links TRBV9 to TRBJ2-1; TRBD2 agrees at 7 bases. From germline, CDR1 is SGDLS and CDR2 YYNGEE. Trimming removed 3 bases from V and 1 base from J; junction bases left unmatched: 4. This CDR3 is 15 amino acids long.

This clone appeared once. This chain connects TRBV27 to TRBJ2-7; 10 bases are shared with TRBD2. V gave up 4 bases and J gave up 0 bases; unmatched junction bases: 0. The CDR3 contains 14 residues. The germline V gene has CDR1 MNHEY and CDR2 SMNVEV (reference sequence). In DNA form, the CDR3 reads TGTGCCAGCAGTTCTAGCGGGAGCTCCTACGAGCAGTACTTC. Its translation: CASSSSGSSYEQYF.

This clone appeared a single time. V and J are TRBV5-1 and TRBJ1-2; the match to TRBD1 covers 10 bases. Germline CDR1 and CDR2: SGHRS and YFSETQ. The CDR3 is 14 residues long. With 7 bases clipped from V and 8 bases from J, the junction kept 11 bases outside the gene matches. The CDR3 is CASQRSTGGLGYTF. The CDR3 DNA follows: TGCGCCAGCCAACGTTCGACAGGGGGCTTGGGCTACACCTTC.

The CDR3 protein is CASSLGGLAGPSGANVLTF. In DNA form, the CDR3 reads TGTGCCAGCAGCTTAGGAGGACTAGCGGGACCCTCTGGGGCCAACGTCCTGACTTTC. The V call is TRBV5-4, the J call TRBJ2-6, with TRBD2 matching over 12 bases. CDR1 and CDR2 (germline): SGHNT, YYREEE (reference sequence). J gave up 0 bases and V 2 bases, and 6 bases lay outside the gene matches. This CDR3 has 19 amino acids.

V and J are TRBV7-2 and TRBJ2-3, with 7 nucleotides matching TRBD1. Germline V CDR1 and CDR2: SGHTA, FQGNSA. CDR3 length: 15 amino acids. V was clipped by 5 bases and J by 0 bases; unmatched bases: 5. For the CDR3, the DNA is TGTGCCAGCAGCCAAGTGACAGGGAGCACAGATACGCAGTATTTT. This encodes CASSQVTGSTDTQYF.

V usage is TRBV7-2 and J usage is TRBJ1-2, with D tentatively TRBD1 (6 bases). This CDR3 has 14 residues. Germline V CDR1 and CDR2: SGHTA, FQGNSA. The V and J ends lost 5 bases and 8 bases respectively, with 18 bases between them. The CDR3 coding sequence is TGTGCCAGCAGCATCCAAACAGGGCCCGGCGGCTACACCTTC. It yields the protein CASSIQTGPGGYTF.

The chain combines TRBV7-9 with TRBJ1-1, with TRBD1 as a possible D gene (6 bases). Germline V gives CDR1 SEHNR, CDR2 FQNEAQ (reference sequence). V was trimmed by 7 bases and J by 7 bases, leaving 13 bases between them. CDR3 length equals 12 residues. CDR3 DNA: TGTGCCAGCACCGGACAGACCATTGAAGCTTTCTTT. This encodes CASTGQTIEAFF.

This clone was counted only a few times. The chain is built from TRBV5-4 and TRBJ2-3; D call uncertain. The V gene's germline CDR1 is SGHNT and CDR2 YYREEE (reference sequence). V lost 4 bases and J 4 bases, leaving 16 bases between the germline ends. The CDR3 runs to 15 residues. The CDR3 loop reads CASSRTPVGPDTQYF. Written as DNA, the CDR3 is TGTGCCAGCAGCCGCACGCCTGTCGGTCCAGATACGCAGTATTTT.

V is TRBV7-9 and J is TRBJ2-3; 10 bases agree with TRBD1. Germline assignment: CDR1 SEHNR and CDR2 FQNEAQ (reference sequence). This CDR3 spans 16 amino acids. The V and J ends lost 5 bases and 2 bases, in that order; junction bases with no gene match: 7. The CDR3: CASSLGTGESTDTQYF. CDR3 coding DNA: TGTGCCAGCAGCCTGGGGACAGGGGAGTCCACAGATACGCAGTATTTT.

V is TRBV2 and J is TRBJ1-6; no reliable D call. The V gene's germline CDR1 is SNHLY and CDR2 FYNNEI. The germline V and J ends were trimmed by 0 bases and 1 base, with 10 bases remaining between them. This CDR3 is 17 amino acids long. The CDR3 sequence is CASSEALGRSYNSPLHF. The CDR3 DNA sequence: TGTGCCAGCAGTGAAGCGCTAGGGAGATCCTATAATTCACCCCTCCACTTT.

This chain uses TRBV13 with TRBJ2-1; 13 bases agree with TRBD2. V shed 0 bases and J 7 bases; nucleotides not matched to a gene: 6. Germline assignment: CDR1 PRHDT and CDR2 FYEKMQ (reference sequence). The CDR3 covers 17 residues. CDR3: CASSLGRTSGGSNEQFF. The CDR3 DNA follows: TGTGCCAGCAGCTTAGGGAGGACTAGCGGGGGTTCGAATGAGCAGTTCTTC.

This chain uses TRBV14 with TRBJ1-6; perhaps TRBD1 as D (6 bases). Germline-derived CDR1 and CDR2 are SGHDN and FVKESK. Deletions cut 6 bases from V and 0 bases from J, with 12 bases between. There are 16 residues in the CDR3. The chain's CDR3 is CASSPGELSYNSPLHF. As DNA, the CDR3 is TGTGCCAGCAGTCCAGGGGAACTCTCCTATAATTCACCCCTCCACTTT.

The gene calls are TRBV5-1 and TRBJ2-7; the D gene is possibly TRBD1 (5 bases). This CDR3 is built from 15 residues. Between the trimmed V and J ends, which lost 0 bases and 0 bases, there was a span of 10 bases. CDR1 is SGHRS, CDR2 YFSETQ, per germline. CDR3 in amino acids: CASSLVSGPSYEQYF. The CDR3 DNA is TGCGCCAGCAGCTTGGTGTCAGGGCCCTCCTACGAGCAGTACTTC.

This chain uses TRBV7-9 with TRBJ1-2; 7 bases map to TRBD1. The CDR3 runs to 14 residues. V dropped 1 base and J dropped 6; count of bases not matched to a gene: 5. Per germline, CDR1 SEHNR and CDR2 FQNEAQ (reference sequence). CDR3 sequence: CASSLERGLDGYTF. The CDR3 DNA follows: TGTGCCAGCAGCTTAGAAAGGGGGCTGGATGGCTACACCTTC.

The CDR3 DNA reads TGTGCCAGCAGCTTAGTCCAGTACGAGCAGTACTTC. Protein: CASSLVQYEQYF. The chain combines TRBV11-2 with TRBJ2-7; the D is unclear. Germline V gene data show CDR1 as SGHAT and CDR2 as FQNNGV. The length of the CDR3 is 12 residues. V was trimmed by 1 base and J by 4 bases, leaving 5 bases between them.

This rearrangement joins TRBV2 to TRBJ1-5; D gene uncertain. V lost 6 bases and J 0 bases, leaving 6 bases between the germline ends. Germline V lookup: CDR1 SNHLY, CDR2 FYNNEI. The CDR3 extends over 13 amino acids. The CDR3: CASRLDSNQPQHF. The CDR3 DNA reads as TGTGCCAGCAGGTTAGATAGCAATCAGCCCCAGCATTTT.

V and J are TRBV4-1 and TRBJ1-2, with TRBD1 matching over 7 bases. J was trimmed by 6 bases and V by 3 bases; bases with no gene match: 7. Germline CDR1 reads MGHRA; CDR2 reads YSYEKL. The CDR3 runs 14 residues. The CDR3 here is CASSHRQGRDGYTF. Here the CDR3 DNA reads TGCGCCAGCAGCCATAGACAGGGAAGGGATGGCTACACCTTC.

The rearrangement joins TRBV4-1 to TRBJ2-3; weak D call: TRBD2 (6 bases). With 5 bases removed from V and 1 base from J, the gap between germline ends came to 13 bases. The germline V gene encodes CDR1 MGHRA and CDR2 YSYEKL. The CDR3 covers 15 residues. The CDR3 loop is CASSWAGQRTDTQYF. CDR3 sequence (DNA): TGCGCCAGCAGCTGGGCGGGGCAGCGCACAGATACGCAGTATTTT.

The gene calls are TRBV4-1 and TRBJ2-3, with a tentative D call TRBD2 (5 bases). CDR1 and CDR2 (germline): MGHRA, YSYEKL. This CDR3 comprises 16 residues. The ends were cut back, 4 bases at V and 4 bases at J, with 18 bases in the middle. Here the CDR3 DNA reads TGCGCCAGCAGCCGTTCCGCGGGTCGGCGAGCAGATACGCAGTATTTT. Its protein is CASSRSAGRRADTQYF.